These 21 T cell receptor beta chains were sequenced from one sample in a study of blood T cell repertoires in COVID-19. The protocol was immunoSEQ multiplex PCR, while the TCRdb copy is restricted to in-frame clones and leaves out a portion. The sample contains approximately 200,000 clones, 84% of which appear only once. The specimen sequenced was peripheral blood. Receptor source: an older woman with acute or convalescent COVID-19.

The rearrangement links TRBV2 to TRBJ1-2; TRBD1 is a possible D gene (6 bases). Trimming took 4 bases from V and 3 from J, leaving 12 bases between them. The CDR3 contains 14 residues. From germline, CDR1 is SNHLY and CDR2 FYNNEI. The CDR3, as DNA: TGTGCCAGCAGTGTGGATGGGGGCTACTATGGCTACACCTTC. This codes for CASSVDGGYYGYTF.

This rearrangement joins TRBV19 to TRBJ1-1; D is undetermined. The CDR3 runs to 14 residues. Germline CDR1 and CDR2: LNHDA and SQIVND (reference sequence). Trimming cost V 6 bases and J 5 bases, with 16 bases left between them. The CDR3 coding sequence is TGTGCCAGTAGCTTCAGGACTGAGGGTACTGAAGCTTTCTTT. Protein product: CASSFRTEGTEAFF.

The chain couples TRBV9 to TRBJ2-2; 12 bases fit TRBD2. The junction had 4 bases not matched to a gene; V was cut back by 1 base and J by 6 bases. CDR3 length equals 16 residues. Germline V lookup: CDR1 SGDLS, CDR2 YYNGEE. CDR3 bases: TGTGCCAGCAGCGTAACTACTAGCGGGGGGCCCGGGGAGCTGTTTTTT. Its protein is CASSVTTSGGPGELFF.

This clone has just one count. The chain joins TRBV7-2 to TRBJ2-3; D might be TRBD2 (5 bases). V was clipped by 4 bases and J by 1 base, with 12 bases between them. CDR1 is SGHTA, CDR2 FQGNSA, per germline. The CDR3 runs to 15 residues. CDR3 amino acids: CASSSLGGGTDTQYF. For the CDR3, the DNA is TGTGCCAGCAGCTCTCTAGGAGGCGGCACAGATACGCAGTATTTT.

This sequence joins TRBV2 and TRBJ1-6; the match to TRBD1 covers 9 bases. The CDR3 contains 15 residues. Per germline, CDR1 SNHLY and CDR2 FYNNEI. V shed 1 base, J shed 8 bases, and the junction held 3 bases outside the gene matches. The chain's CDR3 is CASSEGGQGYSPLHF. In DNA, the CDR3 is TGTGCCAGCAGTGAAGGGGGACAGGGATATTCACCCCTCCACTTT.

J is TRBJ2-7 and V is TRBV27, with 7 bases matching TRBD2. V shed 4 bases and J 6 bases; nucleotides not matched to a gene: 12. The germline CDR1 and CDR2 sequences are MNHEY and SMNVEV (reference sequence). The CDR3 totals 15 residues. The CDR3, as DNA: TGTGCCAGCAGTTCGCCCCGGGGACTAAGGCTCGAGCAGTACTTC. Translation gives CASSSPRGLRLEQYF.

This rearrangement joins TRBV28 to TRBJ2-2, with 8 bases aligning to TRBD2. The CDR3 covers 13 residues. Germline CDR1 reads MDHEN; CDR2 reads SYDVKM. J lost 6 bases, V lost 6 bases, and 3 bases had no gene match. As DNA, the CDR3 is TGTGCCAGCAGACCGGGGGGGCCCGGGGAGCTGTTTTTT. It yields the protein CASRPGGPGELFF. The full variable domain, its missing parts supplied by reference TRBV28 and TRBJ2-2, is DVKVTQSSRYLVKRTGEKVFLECVQDMDHENMFWYRQDPGLGLRLIYFSYDVKMKEKGDIPEGYSVSREKKERFSLILESASTNQTSMYLCASRPGGPGELFFGEGSRLTVL.

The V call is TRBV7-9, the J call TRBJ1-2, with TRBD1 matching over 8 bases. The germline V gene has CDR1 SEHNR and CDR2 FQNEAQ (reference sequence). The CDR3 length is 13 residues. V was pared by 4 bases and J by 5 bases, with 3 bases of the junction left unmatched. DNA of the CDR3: TGTGCCAGCAGCTCAGGGGGCGCATATGGCTACACCTTC. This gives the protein CASSSGGAYGYTF.

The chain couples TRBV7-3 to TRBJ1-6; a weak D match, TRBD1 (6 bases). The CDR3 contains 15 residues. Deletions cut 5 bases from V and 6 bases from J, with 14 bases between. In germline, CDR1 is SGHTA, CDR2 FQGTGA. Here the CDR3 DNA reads TGTGCCAGCAGCGCCAGGGGAAAAGGTAATTCACCCCTCCACTTT. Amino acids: CASSARGKGNSPLHF.

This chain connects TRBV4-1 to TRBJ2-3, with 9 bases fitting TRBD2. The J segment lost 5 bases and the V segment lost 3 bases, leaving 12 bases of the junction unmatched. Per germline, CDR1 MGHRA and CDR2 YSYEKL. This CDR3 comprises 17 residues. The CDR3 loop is CASSQGPERGAGDTQYF. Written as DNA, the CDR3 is TGCGCCAGCAGCCAGGGGCCCGAGCGGGGGGCGGGAGATACGCAGTATTTT.

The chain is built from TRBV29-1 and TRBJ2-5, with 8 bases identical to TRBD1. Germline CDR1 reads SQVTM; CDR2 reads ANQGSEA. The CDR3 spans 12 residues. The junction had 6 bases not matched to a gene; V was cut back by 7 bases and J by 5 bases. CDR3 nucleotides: TGCAGCGGGAAGACAGGGGCGGAGACCCAGTACTTC. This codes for CSGKTGAETQYF. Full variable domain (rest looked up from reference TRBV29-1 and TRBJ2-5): SAVISQKPSRDICQRGTSLTIQCQVDSQVTMMFWYRQQPGQSLTLIATANQGSEATYESGFVIDKFPISRPNLTFSTLTVSNMSPEDSSIYLCSGKTGAETQYFGPGTRLLVL.

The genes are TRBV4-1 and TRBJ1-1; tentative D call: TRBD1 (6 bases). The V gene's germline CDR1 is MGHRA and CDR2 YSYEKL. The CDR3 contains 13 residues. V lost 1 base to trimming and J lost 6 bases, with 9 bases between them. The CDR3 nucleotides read TGCGCCAGCAGCCAAGGACAGGTCTCTGAAGCTTTCTTT. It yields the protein CASSQGQVSEAFF.

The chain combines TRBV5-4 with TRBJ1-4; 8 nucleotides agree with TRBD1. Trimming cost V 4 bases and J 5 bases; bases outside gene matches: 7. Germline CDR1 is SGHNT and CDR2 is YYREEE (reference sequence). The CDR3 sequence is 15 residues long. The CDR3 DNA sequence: TGTGCCAGCAGCACCCACAGGGGGGAGAATGAAAAACTGTTTTTT. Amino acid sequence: CASSTHRGENEKLFF.

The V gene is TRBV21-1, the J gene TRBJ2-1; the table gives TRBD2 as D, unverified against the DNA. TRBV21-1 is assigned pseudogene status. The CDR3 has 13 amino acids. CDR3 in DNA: TGTGCCAGCAGCAAAGGAGGAGACAATGAGCAGTTCTTC. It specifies CASSKGGDNEQFF.

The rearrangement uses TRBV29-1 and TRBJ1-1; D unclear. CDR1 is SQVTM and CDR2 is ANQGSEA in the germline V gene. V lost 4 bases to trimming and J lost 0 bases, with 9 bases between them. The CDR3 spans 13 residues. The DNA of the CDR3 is TGCAGCGTTGGTCCGGGTTTGAACACTGAAGCTTTCTTT. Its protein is CSVGPGLNTEAFF.

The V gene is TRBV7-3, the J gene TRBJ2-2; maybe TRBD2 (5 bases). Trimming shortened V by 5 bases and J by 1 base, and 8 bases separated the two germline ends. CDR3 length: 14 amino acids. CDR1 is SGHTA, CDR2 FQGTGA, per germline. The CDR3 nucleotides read TGTGCCAGCAGCCTGGACTGGAACACCGGGGAGCTGTTTTTT. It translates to CASSLDWNTGELFF.

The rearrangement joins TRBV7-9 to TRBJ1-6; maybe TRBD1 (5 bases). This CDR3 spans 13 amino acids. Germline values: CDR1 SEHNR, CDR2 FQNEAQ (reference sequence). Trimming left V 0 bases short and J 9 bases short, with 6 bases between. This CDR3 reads CASSLAQGSPLHF. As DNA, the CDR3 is TGTGCCAGCAGCTTAGCGCAGGGTTCACCCCTCCACTTT.

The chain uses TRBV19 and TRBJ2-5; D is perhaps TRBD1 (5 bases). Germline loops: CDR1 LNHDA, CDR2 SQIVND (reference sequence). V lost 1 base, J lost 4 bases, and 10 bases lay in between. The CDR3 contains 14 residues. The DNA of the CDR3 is TGTGCCAGTAGTATAGTTCACAGGAGAGAGACCCAGTACTTC. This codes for CASSIVHRRETQYF.

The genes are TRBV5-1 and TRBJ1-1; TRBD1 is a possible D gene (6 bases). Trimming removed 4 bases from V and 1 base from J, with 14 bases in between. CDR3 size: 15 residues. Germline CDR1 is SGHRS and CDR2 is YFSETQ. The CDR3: CASSPQGLRNTEAFF. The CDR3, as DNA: TGCGCCAGCAGCCCACAGGGACTAAGGAACACTGAAGCTTTCTTT. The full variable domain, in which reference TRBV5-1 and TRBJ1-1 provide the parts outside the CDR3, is KAGVTQTPRYLIKTRGQQVTLSCSPISGHRSVSWYQQTPGQGLQFLFEYFSETQRNKGNFPGRFSGRQFSNSRSEMNVSTLELGDSALYLCASSPQGLRNTEAFFGQGTRLTVV.

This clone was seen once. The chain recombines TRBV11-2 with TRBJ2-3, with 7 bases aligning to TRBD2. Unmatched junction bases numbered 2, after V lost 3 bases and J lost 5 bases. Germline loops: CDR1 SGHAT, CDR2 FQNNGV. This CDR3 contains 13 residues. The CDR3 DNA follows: TGTGCCAGCAGCTTTGGGGGGGTAGATACGCAGTATTTT. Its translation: CASSFGGVDTQYF.

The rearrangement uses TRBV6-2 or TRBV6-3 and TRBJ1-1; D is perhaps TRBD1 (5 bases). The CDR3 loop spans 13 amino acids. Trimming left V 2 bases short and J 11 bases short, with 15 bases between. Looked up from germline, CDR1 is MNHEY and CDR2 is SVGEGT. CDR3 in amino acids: CASSYGWAGRAFF. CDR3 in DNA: TGTGCCAGCAGTTACGGCTGGGCAGGGAGGGCTTTCTTT.